This T cell receptor (beta chain) was recovered during a study of cytomegalovirus exposure and HLA in healthy donors. The donors were part of the approximately 120-subject validation cohort, which stood apart from the 666-subject first cohort. Sequencing used immunoSEQ multiplex PCR; TCRdb keeps in-frame clones, though not all of them. The sample includes about 98,000 clones, roughly 89% of them seen just once. CDR1 and CDR2 (germline): MGHRA, YSYEKL. With 0 bases clipped from V and 5 bases from J, the junction kept 10 bases outside the gene matches. There are 16 residues in the CDR3. This TCR derives from a woman aged 25 to 39 in good health and CMV-seronegative. Material: PBMCs. The rearrangement uses TRBV4-1 and TRBJ2-7; 7 positions match TRBD1. As DNA, the CDR3 is TGCGCCAGCAGCCAAGATCAGGGGGAAGGGATCGACGAGCAGTACTTC. Protein sequence: CASSQDQGEGIDEQYF.